This T cell receptor (beta chain) was found in a study of T-cell reconstitution after alpha-beta-depleted transplantation in children. Findings and caveats of the study: Expanded graft clones numbering several hundred reportedly gave rise to alpha-beta T cells about two months after transplant. Surviving recipient T cells and thymic progenitors accounted for the high day-60 TCRbeta diversity observed in some patients. From newly produced T cells came most of the T-cell counts and diversity one year after transplant.

Germline trimming cut 6 bases from V and 6 bases from J; bases unmatched to any gene: 12. This CDR3 comprises 16 residues. CDR1 is MGHRA, CDR2 YSYEKL, per germline. About this clonotype: Its matching antigen is unknown.

Unique molecular identifiers were built into the TCRbeta library. Using its own MiXCR run on the PCR reads, TCRdb lists one record per CDR3 protein. The sample carries 780,000 or so distinct CDR3 sequences, 15% to 20% recorded once. The sequence came from a male patient younger than 18 who had a stem cell transplant for acute lymphoblastic leukemia, so the T cells may come from the graft donor. The material was PBMCs, mostly from graft donor cells, obtained 360 days after TCRalphabeta/CD19-depleted stem cell transplant. The chain recombines TRBV4-1 with TRBJ2-2; 8 bases line up with TRBD1. The CDR3 DNA follows: TGCGCCAGCAGTTTGCCGGGACAGGCCCCGGCCGGGGAGCTGTTTTTT. This gives the protein CASSLPGQAPAGELFF.